This TCR beta chain was found in a study of cytomegalovirus exposure and HLA in healthy donors. Background on the study: There were tens of millions of unique TCRs (from HLA-typed donors) in an early data release.

Both 60 Vbeta primers and 13 Jbeta primers went into the PCR. The data were produced by immunoSEQ multiplex PCR, yet TCRdb's version contains in-frame clones alone and is incomplete. The sample includes 200,000 to 250,000 clones, 80% to 90% of them seen just once. At sampling all donors were nominally healthy, likely with unrecorded immune exposures. The ends were cut back, 2 bases at V and 2 bases at J, with 10 bases in the middle. Germline CDR1 SGHTA, CDR2 FQGNSA. There are 14 residues in the CDR3. The V and J genes are TRBV7-2 and TRBJ2-7; D perhaps matches TRBD2 (5 bases). The receptor's source is a woman aged 18-29 years in good health and CMV-seronegative. Sequenced input: PBMCs. This CDR3 is CASSLRPAAYEQYF. The CDR3 DNA reads as TGTGCCAGCAGCTTACGTCCAGCGGCCTACGAGCAGTACTTC.